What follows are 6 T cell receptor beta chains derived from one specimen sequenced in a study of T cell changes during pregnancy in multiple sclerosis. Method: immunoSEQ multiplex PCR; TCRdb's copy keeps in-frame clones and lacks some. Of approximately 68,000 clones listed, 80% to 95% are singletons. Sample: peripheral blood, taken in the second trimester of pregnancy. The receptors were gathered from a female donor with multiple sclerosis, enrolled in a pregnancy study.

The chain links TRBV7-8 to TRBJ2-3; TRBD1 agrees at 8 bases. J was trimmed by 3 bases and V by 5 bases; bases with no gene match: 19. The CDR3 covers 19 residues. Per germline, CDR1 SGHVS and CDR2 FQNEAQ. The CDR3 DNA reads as TGTGCCAGCAGCCAGATCCCCTACTATGGACAGGGTCTGACAGATACGCAGTATTTT. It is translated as CASSQIPYYGQGLTDTQYF.

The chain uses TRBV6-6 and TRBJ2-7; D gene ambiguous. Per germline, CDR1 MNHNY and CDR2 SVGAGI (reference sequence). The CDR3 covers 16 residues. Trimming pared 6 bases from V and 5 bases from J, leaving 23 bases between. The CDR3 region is CASSSPYSGFVDEQYF. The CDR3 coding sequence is TGTGCCAGCAGCTCCCCATATTCGGGTTTCGTTGACGAGCAGTACTTC.

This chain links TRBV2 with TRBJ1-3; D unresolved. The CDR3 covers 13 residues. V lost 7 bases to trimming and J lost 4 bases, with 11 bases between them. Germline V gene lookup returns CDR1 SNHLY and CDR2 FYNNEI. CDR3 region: CASMRGVGNTIYF. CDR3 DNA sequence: TGTGCCAGCATGCGGGGAGTGGGAAACACCATATATTTT.

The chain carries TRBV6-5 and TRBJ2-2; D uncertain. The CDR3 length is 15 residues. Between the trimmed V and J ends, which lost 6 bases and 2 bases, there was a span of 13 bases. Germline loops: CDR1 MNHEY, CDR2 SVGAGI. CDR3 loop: CASSSTVFNTGELFF. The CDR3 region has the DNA TGTGCCAGCAGCTCAACAGTCTTTAACACCGGGGAGCTGTTTTTT.

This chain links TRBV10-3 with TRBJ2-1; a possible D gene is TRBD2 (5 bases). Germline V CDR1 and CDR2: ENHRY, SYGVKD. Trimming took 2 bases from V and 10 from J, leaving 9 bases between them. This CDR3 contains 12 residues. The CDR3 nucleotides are TGTGCCATCAGTGAGGTGAGCGGCGAGCAGTTCTTC. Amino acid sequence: CAISEVSGEQFF.

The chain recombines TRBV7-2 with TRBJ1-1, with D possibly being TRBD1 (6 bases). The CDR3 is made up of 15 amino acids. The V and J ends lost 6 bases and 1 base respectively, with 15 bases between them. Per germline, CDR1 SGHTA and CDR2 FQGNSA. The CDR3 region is CASSRNRAANTEAFF. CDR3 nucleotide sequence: TGTGCCAGCAGTCGGAACAGGGCCGCGAACACTGAAGCTTTCTTT.